The 26 T cell receptor beta chains reported below all come from one sample, sequenced in a study of blood T cell repertoires in COVID-19. Sequencing was performed with immunoSEQ multiplex PCR; in TCRdb, only in-frame clones are kept and a portion is missing. The sample lists 29,000 or so clones; 89% were seen once. The sequenced sample consisted of peripheral blood. Every receptor here comes from a human donor in a cohort sampled during active COVID-19.

In DNA, the CDR3 is TGTGCCAGCAGCCAACCTTGGCGGGGGACAAGGGAGCAGTTCTTC. Protein: CASSQPWRGTREQFF. The chain couples TRBV6-2 or TRBV6-3 to TRBJ2-1, with TRBD2 as a possible D gene (7 bases). The CDR3 has 15 amino acids. Trimming pared 6 bases from V and 10 bases from J, leaving 22 bases between. Germline assignment: CDR1 MNHEY and CDR2 SVGEGT.

This chain joins TRBV12-3 or TRBV12-4 and TRBJ2-1; 7 nucleotides align to TRBD2. The CDR3 contains 13 residues. V gave up 0 bases and J gave up 8 bases; unmatched junction bases: 1. The CDR3 sequence: CASSLAGGDEQFF. The CDR3 bases are TGTGCCAGCAGTTTAGCTGGGGGGGATGAGCAGTTCTTC.

The genes are TRBV10-3 and TRBJ1-1; 9 positions match TRBD1. Per germline, CDR1 ENHRY and CDR2 SYGVKD. V shed 7 bases, J shed 4 bases, and the junction held 4 bases outside the gene matches. The CDR3 has 13 residues. CDR3 nucleotide sequence: TGTGCCATCACCTCGACAGGGGGCACTGAAGCTTTCTTT. This gives the protein CAITSTGGTEAFF.

This clone was counted a single time. CDR3 nucleotide sequence: TGTGCCAGCTCATCACAGGGGCAGGGGGAGACCCAGTACTTC. This sequence encodes CASSSQGQGETQYF. This chain links TRBV18 with TRBJ2-5, with 7 nucleotides matching TRBD1. The CDR3 extends over 14 amino acids. The V and J ends lost 5 bases and 5 bases, in that order; junction bases with no gene match: 8. Germline CDR1 and CDR2: KGHSH and LQKENI.

The chain joins TRBV3-1 (or the pseudogene TRBV3-2) to TRBJ1-1; unclear D gene. Germline V gene lookup returns CDR1 LGHDT and CDR2 YNNKEL (reference sequence). The CDR3 consists of 13 residues. The V gene lost 5 bases and the J gene lost 4 bases, with 11 bases spanning the gap. The CDR3, as DNA: TGTGCCAGCAGCGGCTTGACTGGCACTGAAGCTTTCTTT. Translated, it gives CASSGLTGTEAFF.

The rearrangement uses TRBV7-9 and TRBJ2-5, with D maybe TRBD2 (5 bases). Germline CDR1 and CDR2: SEHNR and FQNEAQ (reference sequence). The CDR3 length is 15 residues. Trimming pared 1 base from V and 0 bases from J, leaving 9 bases between. The CDR3 sequence: CASSLGADYQETQYF. The CDR3, as DNA: TGTGCCAGCAGCTTAGGTGCGGACTACCAAGAGACCCAGTACTTC.

The genes are TRBV10-3 and TRBJ1-6; D possibly corresponds to TRBD1 (6 bases). CDR1 and CDR2 from the germline V gene are ENHRY and SYGVKD. The V end was cut by 4 bases, the J end by 6 bases, with 10 bases between. This CDR3 has 14 amino acids. The CDR3 loop is CAISGGQINSPLHF. In nucleotides, the CDR3 is TGTGCCATCAGTGGGGGGCAGATTAATTCACCCCTCCACTTT.

In this sample, this clone turned up once. The V call is TRBV27, the J call TRBJ2-5, with 8 bases lining up with TRBD1. V was clipped by 6 bases and J by 4 bases; unmatched bases: 10. CDR3 length: 15 amino acids. Germline-derived CDR1 and CDR2 are MNHEY and SMNVEV (reference sequence). The CDR3 DNA reads TGTGCCAGCAGAATAGGCCCAGGGGGCGGAGAGACCCAGTACTTC. It codes for CASRIGPGGGETQYF.

This chain uses TRBV6-2 or TRBV6-3 with TRBJ2-7; possibly TRBD2 for D (6 bases). The length of the CDR3 is 15 residues. Germline lookup yields CDR1 MNHEY and CDR2 SVGEGT. Deletions cut 6 bases from V and 2 bases from J, with 17 bases between. The CDR3 region is CASSSRTGGPYEQYF. The CDR3 region has the DNA TGTGCCAGCAGCAGCCGTACCGGGGGTCCCTACGAGCAGTACTTC.

The genes are TRBV6-4 and TRBJ2-1, with TRBD2 as a possible D gene (5 bases). This CDR3 has 15 amino acids. Trimming cost V 1 base and J 5 bases, with 12 bases left between them. Looked up from germline, CDR1 is MRHNA and CDR2 is SNTAGT. The CDR3 sequence: CASSDWASSHNEQFF. DNA of the CDR3: TGTGCCAGCAGTGACTGGGCTAGCAGTCACAATGAGCAGTTCTTC.

This clone has only a few counts. The chain carries TRBV4-1 and TRBJ2-7, with TRBD2 matching over 10 bases. Trimming cost V 4 bases and J 4 bases; bases outside gene matches: 10. This CDR3 comprises 16 residues. CDR1 and CDR2 (germline): MGHRA, YSYEKL. CDR3 sequence: CASSPTPSGGRYEQYF. CDR3 DNA: TGCGCCAGCAGCCCCACCCCTAGCGGGGGAAGGTACGAGCAGTACTTC.

The chain joins TRBV28 to TRBJ2-3, with D possibly matching TRBD1 (5 bases). Trimming took 3 bases from V and 0 from J, leaving 10 bases between them. Germline CDR1 reads MDHEN; CDR2 reads SYDVKM. This CDR3 has 15 residues. CDR3 residues: CASSLDTPSTDTQYF. DNA of the CDR3: TGTGCCAGCAGTTTGGACACCCCTAGCACAGATACGCAGTATTTT. Combining the CDR3 with reference TRBV28 and TRBJ2-3 gives the whole variable domain DVKVTQSSRYLVKRTGEKVFLECVQDMDHENMFWYRQDPGLGLRLIYFSYDVKMKEKGDIPEGYSVSREKKERFSLILESASTNQTSMYLCASSLDTPSTDTQYFGPGTRLTVL.

In its sample, this clone was seen once. This sequence joins TRBV21-1 and TRBJ1-2; TRBD1, as called in the table, went unchecked against the DNA. TRBV21-1 is flagged as a pseudogene. The CDR3 loop spans 13 amino acids. CDR3 protein: CASSKVFRNGYTF. CDR3 nucleotides: TGTGCCAGCAGCAAAGTATTCAGGAATGGCTACACCTTC.

The chain carries TRBV2 and TRBJ2-3; 7 bases line up with TRBD2. Looked up from germline, CDR1 is SNHLY and CDR2 is FYNNEI. Losses at the gene ends were 6 bases for V and 0 bases for J; bases not matched to a gene: 3. CDR3 length: 14 residues. The CDR3 region has the DNA TGTGCCAGCAGACGCGGGGGTAGCACAGATACGCAGTATTTT. This translates into CASRRGGSTDTQYF.

The V call is TRBV9, the J call TRBJ1-3; D not resolved. Between the trimmed V and J ends, which lost 4 bases and 8 bases, there was a span of 13 bases. This CDR3 has 13 amino acids. Germline CDR1 is SGDLS and CDR2 is YYNGEE. The CDR3 nucleotides read TGTGCCAGCAGCCCTAACCCCGGGGACACCATATATTTT. Protein: CASSPNPGDTIYF.

This clone was observed a single time. V and J are TRBV28 and TRBJ1-2; D may be TRBD1 (5 bases). CDR1 and CDR2 from the germline V gene are MDHEN and SYDVKM. CDR3 length: 15 residues. Trimming pared 5 bases from V and 7 bases from J, leaving 20 bases between. Here the CDR3 reads CASSLPGLEGGGYTF. The DNA of the CDR3 is TGTGCCAGCAGTCTCCCGGGACTGGAAGGCGGTGGCTACACCTTC.

The chain couples TRBV19 to TRBJ2-5; maybe TRBD1 (6 bases). V was shortened by 2 bases and J by 1 base, with 11 bases between the two germline ends. Germline V gene sequence: CDR1 LNHDA, CDR2 SQIVND (reference sequence). The CDR3 has 15 residues. DNA of the CDR3: TGTGCCAGTAGTATATTCGGACAGTCCCAAGAGACCCAGTACTTC. Translation gives CASSIFGQSQETQYF.

V usage is TRBV4-3 and J usage is TRBJ2-5, with a weak D call TRBD1 (5 bases). This CDR3 comprises 16 residues. With 0 bases removed from V and 4 bases from J, the gap between germline ends came to 15 bases. Germline lookup yields CDR1 LGHNA and CDR2 YSLEER. The DNA for the CDR3 is TGCGCCAGCAGCCAAGATTTGGGGCTACTGGTAGAGACCCAGTACTTC. It yields the protein CASSQDLGLLVETQYF.

This sequence joins TRBV29-1 and TRBJ1-4, with D perhaps matching TRBD1 (5 bases). The CDR3 has 13 amino acids. The V end was cut by 3 bases, the J end by 7 bases, with 12 bases between. Looked up from germline, CDR1 is SQVTM and CDR2 is ANQGSEA. CDR3: CSVELGRGEKLFF. The CDR3 DNA sequence: TGCAGCGTTGAGTTGGGGCGGGGTGAAAAACTGTTTTTT.

The chain combines TRBV7-9 with TRBJ1-2; 9 bases fit TRBD1. CDR3 length equals 15 residues. CDR1 and CDR2 (germline): SEHNR, FQNEAQ (reference sequence). Trimming took 1 base from V and 5 from J; bases not matched to a gene: 5. CDR3 sequence reads: CASSLGGTGLYGYTF. The CDR3 bases are TGTGCCAGCAGCTTAGGAGGGACAGGGTTATATGGCTACACCTTC.

This clone was detected once. The rearrangement joins TRBV7-3 to TRBJ2-6, with a possible D match to TRBD1 (7 bases). This CDR3 comprises 18 residues. V lost 5 bases and J lost 0, with 17 bases in between. The germline V gene has CDR1 SGHTA and CDR2 FQGTGA. CDR3 nucleotides: TGTGCCAGCAGCCTGGGGGGACAGACCGTCTCTGGGGCCAACGTCCTGACTTTC. Its protein product is CASSLGGQTVSGANVLTF.

The J gene is TRBJ1-5, the V gene TRBV6-5; TRBD1 aligns across 7 bases. This CDR3 comprises 15 residues. The germline CDR1 and CDR2 sequences are MNHEY and SVGAGI. With 7 bases clipped from V and 2 bases from J, the junction kept 8 bases outside the gene matches. CDR3 sequence: CASKEGGWGNQPQHF. The CDR3 DNA follows: TGTGCCAGCAAGGAAGGGGGCTGGGGCAATCAGCCCCAGCATTTT.

This rearrangement joins TRBV9 to TRBJ1-3; 10 bases fit TRBD1. The CDR3 contains 16 residues. In germline, CDR1 is SGDLS, CDR2 YYNGEE. V trimming: 0 bases; J trimming: 2 bases; junction bases outside the gene matches: 2. CDR3 sequence (DNA): TGTGCCAGCAGCGTAGCCGGGACAGGGGCTGGAAACACCATATATTTT. It translates to CASSVAGTGAGNTIYF.

The chain employs TRBV9 and TRBJ2-1; 11 bases are a match to TRBD2. From germline, CDR1 is SGDLS and CDR2 YYNGEE. This CDR3 region has 15 residues. V dropped 0 bases and J dropped 6; count of bases not matched to a gene: 2. CDR3 sequence (DNA): TGTGCCAGCAGCGTAGACCTAGCGGGGGGCAATGAGCAGTTCTTC. This gives the protein CASSVDLAGGNEQFF.

This clone was detected only a few times. The chain links TRBV7-9 to TRBJ1-1; 8 bases match TRBD1. Looked up from germline, CDR1 is SEHNR and CDR2 is FQNEAQ (reference sequence). The CDR3 loop spans 13 amino acids. The ends lost 5 bases at V and 4 bases at J; junction bases unmatched: 3. CDR3 DNA: TGTGCCAGCAGCCCGGACAGGGCCACTGAAGCTTTCTTT. Its protein is CASSPDRATEAFF. The entire variable domain, with the rest obtained from reference TRBV7-9 and TRBJ1-1, is as follows: DTGVSQNPRHKITKRGQNVTFRCDPISEHNRLYWYRQTLGQGPEFLTYFQNEAQLEKSRLLSDRFSAERPKGSFSTLEIQRTEQGDSAMYLCASSPDRATEAFFGQGTRLTVV.

This clone has just one count. The chain couples TRBV28 to TRBJ1-2, with 9 bases aligning to TRBD1. The CDR3 totals 14 residues. Germline V CDR1 and CDR2: MDHEN, SYDVKM. Germline trimming cut 4 bases from V and 6 bases from J; bases unmatched to any gene: 6. The CDR3 loop is CASSYPGTGNGYTF. CDR3 in DNA: TGTGCCAGCAGTTACCCCGGGACAGGGAATGGCTACACCTTC.